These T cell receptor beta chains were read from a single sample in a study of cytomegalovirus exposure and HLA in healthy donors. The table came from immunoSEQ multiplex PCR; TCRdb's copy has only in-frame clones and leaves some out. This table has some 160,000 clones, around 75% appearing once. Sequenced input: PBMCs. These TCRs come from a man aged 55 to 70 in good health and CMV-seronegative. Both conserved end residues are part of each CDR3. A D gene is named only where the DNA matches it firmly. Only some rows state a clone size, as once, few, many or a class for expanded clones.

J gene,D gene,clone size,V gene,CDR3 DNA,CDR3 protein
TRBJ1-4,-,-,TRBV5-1,TGCGCCAGCAGCTTGGGCGGTAGGGGGGAAAAACTGTTTTTT,CASSLGGRGEKLFF
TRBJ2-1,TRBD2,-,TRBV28,TGTGCCAGCAGTTTAGCGGCTAGCGGGGCAGGGGAGCAGTTCTTC,CASSLAASGAGEQFF
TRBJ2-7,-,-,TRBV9,TGTGCCAGCAGCGTAGGAGGGTCCTCCTACGAGCAGTACTTC,CASSVGGSSYEQYF
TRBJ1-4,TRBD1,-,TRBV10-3,TGTGCCATCAGTGAAGGGACAGGGAATGAAAAACTGTTTTTT,CAISEGTGNEKLFF
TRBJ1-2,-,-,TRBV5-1,TGCGCCAGCAGCTTGACGGGTGAAGGCTACACCTTC,CASSLTGEGYTF
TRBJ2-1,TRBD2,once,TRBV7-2,TGTGCCAGCAGCCCCGGACTAGCGGGAGGAAATCCCAATGAGCAGTTCTTC,CASSPGLAGGNPNEQFF
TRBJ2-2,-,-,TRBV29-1,TGCAGCGTGGGCAGGGCAGCAAACACCGGGGAGCTGTTTTTT,CSVGRAANTGELFF
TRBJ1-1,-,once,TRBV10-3,TGTGCCATCAGTGATGGGACAAGGGCGGGGAACACTGAAGCTTTCTTT,CAISDGTRAGNTEAFF
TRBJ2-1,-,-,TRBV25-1,TGTGCCAGCAGCATATTGAGGTACGAGCAGTTCTTC,CASSILRYEQFF
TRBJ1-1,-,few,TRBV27,TGTGCCAGCAGCGGAGTGTTGAACACTGAAGCTTTCTTT,CASSGVLNTEAFF
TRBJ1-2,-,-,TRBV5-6,TGTGCCAGCAGCTTGCAGGTTGACGGCTACACCTTC,CASSLQVDGYTF
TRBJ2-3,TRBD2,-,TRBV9,TGTGCCAGCAGCGTATCCGCTAGCGGGAATACAGATACGCAGTATTTT,CASSVSASGNTDTQYF
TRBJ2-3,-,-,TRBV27,TGTGCCAGCAGTGCAGACACAGATACGCAGTATTTT,CASSADTDTQYF
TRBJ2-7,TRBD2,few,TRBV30,TGTGCCTGGCGTAGGAGGACTAGCGGGAGGGTAGCCTACGAGCAGTACTTC,CAWRRRTSGRVAYEQYF
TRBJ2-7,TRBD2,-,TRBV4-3,TGCGCCAGCAGCCAAGATGGGACTAGCGACCACGAGCAGTACTTC,CASSQDGTSDHEQYF
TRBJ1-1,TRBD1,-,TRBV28,TGTGCCAGCAAAACAGGGGCGAACACTGAAGCTTTCTTT,CASKTGANTEAFF
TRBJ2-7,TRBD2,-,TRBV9,TGTGCCAGCAGCGAAGGACTAGCGGGAGAGTACGAGCAGTACTTC,CASSEGLAGEYEQYF
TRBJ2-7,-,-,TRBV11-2,TGTGCCAGCAGCCCCTCAGAGGGAGAGTTAGGATACGAGCAGTACTTC,CASSPSEGELGYEQYF
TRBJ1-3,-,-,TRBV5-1,TGCGCCAGCGGGAAAGGGGGTTCAGGAAACACCATATATTTT,CASGKGGSGNTIYF
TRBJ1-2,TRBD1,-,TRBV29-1,TGCAGCGTTGCAGGGGGCTGGGGCTACACCTTC,CSVAGGWGYTF
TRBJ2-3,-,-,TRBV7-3,TGTGCCAGCAGCTTAGAGTTAGAGACAGATACGCAGTATTTT,CASSLELETDTQYF
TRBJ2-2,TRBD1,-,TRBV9,TGTGCCAGCAGCGCCCCCGGGACAGACACCGGGGAGCTGTTTTTT,CASSAPGTDTGELFF
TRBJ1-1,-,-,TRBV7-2,TGTGCCAGCAGCTTAGCGGCAGGCACTGAAGCTTTCTTT,CASSLAAGTEAFF
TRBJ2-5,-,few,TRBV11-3,TGTGCCAGCAGCTCTCGACGGGAGACTACCCAGTACTTC,CASSSRRETTQYF
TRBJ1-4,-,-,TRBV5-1,TGCGCCAGCAGCTTGGCCAGGACAACTAATGAAAAACTGTTTTTT,CASSLARTTNEKLFF
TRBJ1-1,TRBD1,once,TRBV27,TGTGCCAGCAGTTTCCGGACAGGGAAATCTGAAGCTTTCTTT,CASSFRTGKSEAFF
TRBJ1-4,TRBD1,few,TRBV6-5,TGTGCCAGCAGTTCGACAGGGGGGGCTGAAAAACTGTTTTTT,CASSSTGGAEKLFF
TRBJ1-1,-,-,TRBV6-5,TGTGCCAGCCAGGGATTCGGTGAAGCTTTCTTT,CASQGFGEAFF
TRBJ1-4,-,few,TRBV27,TGTGCCAGCAGTTTAAACAGCCATAATGAAAAACTGTTTTTT,CASSLNSHNEKLFF
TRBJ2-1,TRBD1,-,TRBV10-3,TGTGCCATCGGAGACAGGGAAGGCCGAAATAAGCAGTTCTTC,CAIGDREGRNKQFF
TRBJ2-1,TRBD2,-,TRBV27,TGTGCCAGCAGTTTATATACTAGCGGGACACGGTACAATGAGCAGTTCTTC,CASSLYTSGTRYNEQFF
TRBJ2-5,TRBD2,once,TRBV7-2,TGTGCCAGCAGCTTAGAAGTTGGTGGGACTAGCGCACAAGAGACCCAGTACTTC,CASSLEVGGTSAQETQYF
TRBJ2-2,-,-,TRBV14,TGTGCCAGCACCACCATCGGAGACACCGGGGAGCTGTTTTTT,CASTTIGDTGELFF
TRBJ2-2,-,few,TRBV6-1,TGTGCCAGCCACAGGGATGTCGACACCGGGGAGCTGTTTTTT,CASHRDVDTGELFF
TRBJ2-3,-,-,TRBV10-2,TGCGCCAGCTCCCCGCATCATCAGGCAGATACGCAGTATTTT,CASSPHHQADTQYF
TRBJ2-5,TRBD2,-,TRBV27,TGTGCCAGCAGTTTATCGCCGGGAGGGTTTCAAGAGACCCAGTACTTC,CASSLSPGGFQETQYF
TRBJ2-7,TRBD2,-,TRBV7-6,TGTGCCAGCACCCCGGAGGGAGCGGGAGGATTGGATACCTACGAGCAGTACTTC,CASTPEGAGGLDTYEQYF
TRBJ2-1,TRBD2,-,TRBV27,TGTGCCAGCACTCGTAGCGGGAGTCGAGGGAATGAGCAGTTCTTC,CASTRSGSRGNEQFF
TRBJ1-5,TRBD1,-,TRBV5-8,TGTGCCAGTATCCGGGACAGGGGCATACCTAGCAATCAGCCCCAGCATTTT,CASIRDRGIPSNQPQHF
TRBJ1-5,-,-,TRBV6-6,TGTGCCAGCAGTTACAACATCGGCAATCAGCCCCAGCATTTT,CASSYNIGNQPQHF
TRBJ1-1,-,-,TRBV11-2,TGTGCCAGCAGCTTGACAGGTCTTAATATGAACACTGAAGCTTTCTTT,CASSLTGLNMNTEAFF
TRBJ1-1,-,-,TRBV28,TGTGCCAGCACTACTAACACTGAAGCTTTCTTT,CASTTNTEAFF
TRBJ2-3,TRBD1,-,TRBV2,TGTGCCAGCAGCCCGGACAGGGGGCTTGGGGATACGCAGTATTTT,CASSPDRGLGDTQYF
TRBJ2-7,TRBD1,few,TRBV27,TGTGCCAGCAGTTTCGGGACAGGGGCCGAGCAGTACTTC,CASSFGTGAEQYF
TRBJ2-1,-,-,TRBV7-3,TGTGCCAGCAGCTCGACGAGTAACAGGGCTACGTACAATGAGCAGTTCTTC,CASSSTSNRATYNEQFF
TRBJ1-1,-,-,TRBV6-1,TGTGCCAGCAGTGCAACATTCATGAACACTGAAGCTTTCTTT,CASSATFMNTEAFF
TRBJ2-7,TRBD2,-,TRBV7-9,TGTGCCAGCACAAGGGGTACTAGCGGAACCTACGAGCAGTACTTC,CASTRGTSGTYEQYF
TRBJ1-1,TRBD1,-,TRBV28,TGTGCCAGCAGTCTCCAGGGGGTAGGGACTGAAGCTTTCTTT,CASSLQGVGTEAFF
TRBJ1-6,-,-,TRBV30,TGTGCCTGGAGTGTGGTGAGCTCCTATAATTCACCCCTCCACTTT,CAWSVVSSYNSPLHF
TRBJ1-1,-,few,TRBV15,TGTGCCACCAGCAGAGAGGGAGGGGCGCGGACTGAAGCTTTCTTT,CATSREGGARTEAFF
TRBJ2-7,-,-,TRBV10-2,TGCGCCAGCAGCGGGCGGCGGGTTGGCAACGAGCAGTACTTC,CASSGRRVGNEQYF
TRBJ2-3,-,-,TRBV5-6,TGTGCCAGCAGCTTACTGATCGGAGATACGCAGTATTTT,CASSLLIGDTQYF
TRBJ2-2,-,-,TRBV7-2,TGTGCCAGCAGCTTAGGTAGGGGAGGAGGCACCGGGGAGCTGTTTTTT,CASSLGRGGGTGELFF
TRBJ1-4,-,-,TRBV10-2,TGCGCCAGCAGGATGGACAGCTCTAATGAAAAACTGTTTTTT,CASRMDSSNEKLFF
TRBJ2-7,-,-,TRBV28,TGTGCCAGCAGTTTGGTAACAGGGGGGGTGTTGGGGGAGCAGTACTTC,CASSLVTGGVLGEQYF
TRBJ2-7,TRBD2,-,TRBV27,TGTGCCAGCAGTTCGGGACTAGCGGGGGTTGTGGAGCAGTACTTC,CASSSGLAGVVEQYF